The 19 T cell receptor beta chains given below trace back to one sample, sequenced in a study of blood T cell repertoires in COVID-19. Repertoires were generated with immunoSEQ multiplex PCR, while TCRdb's copy carries only in-frame clones and drops some. Seen here are about 160,000 clones, around 87% observed once, and the top ten hold about 5.7%. The specimen was peripheral blood. The receptors were sampled from a man of 80 years or more with acute or convalescent COVID-19.

The chain employs TRBV2 and TRBJ2-3; D might be TRBD1 (6 bases). V lost 3 bases, J lost 8 bases, and 15 bases lay in between. The CDR3 covers 14 residues. Germline CDR1 SNHLY, CDR2 FYNNEI. CDR3 bases: TGTGCCAGCAGTGACAGGGGTCTTTCAGGTACGCAGTATTTT. Protein: CASSDRGLSGTQYF.

The rearrangement links TRBV27 to TRBJ1-1; 7 positions agree with TRBD1. The CDR3 runs to 14 residues. V lost 3 bases and J lost 4; bases outside the gene matches: 5. The germline CDR1 and CDR2 sequences are MNHEY and SMNVEV (reference sequence). In nucleotides, the CDR3 is TGTGCCAGCAGTTTCCGACAGGGACGCACTGAAGCTTTCTTT. Encoded protein: CASSFRQGRTEAFF.

The rearrangement joins TRBV27 to TRBJ2-2; 9 nucleotides match TRBD1. Germline V gene lookup returns CDR1 MNHEY and CDR2 SMNVEV (reference sequence). There are 16 residues in the CDR3. V lost 0 bases and J lost 4; bases outside the gene matches: 3. DNA for the CDR3: TGTGCCAGCAGTTTATCCGGGACAGGGCTCACCGGGGAGCTGTTTTTT. This encodes CASSLSGTGLTGELFF.

This clone appeared a single time. The J gene is TRBJ1-1, the V gene TRBV19, with a weak D call TRBD1 (5 bases). CDR3 size: 16 residues. Looked up from germline, CDR1 is LNHDA and CDR2 is SQIVND (reference sequence). Trimming took off 4 bases at V and 0 bases at J, with 15 bases between the two ends. In DNA, the CDR3 is TGTGCCAGTAGTACGCCAGGCGGGGGGGTGAACACTGAAGCTTTCTTT. This gives the protein CASSTPGGGVNTEAFF.

This rearrangement joins TRBV18 to TRBJ2-1, with unresolved D. The V gene lost 4 bases and the J gene lost 0 bases, with 10 bases spanning the gap. This CDR3 contains 15 residues. Germline CDR1 is KGHSH and CDR2 is LQKENI. In nucleotides, the CDR3 is TGTGCCAGCTCACTAATACTGAGCTCCTACAATGAGCAGTTCTTC. Protein product: CASSLILSSYNEQFF.

The chain has TRBV27 and TRBJ2-3; 7 positions agree with TRBD2. V gave up 1 base and J gave up 15 bases; unmatched junction bases: 7. This CDR3 has 12 amino acids. CDR1 MNHEY and CDR2 SMNVEV come from the germline V gene (reference sequence). Here the CDR3 DNA reads TGTGCCAGCAGTTTATGGGGAGGGATTCTTTATTTT. Translation gives CASSLWGGILYF.

This chain joins TRBV24-1 and TRBJ2-5, with 13 positions matching TRBD2. The CDR3 covers 17 residues. The trim removed 3 bases at V and 3 bases at J, leaving 6 bases unmatched. Germline-derived CDR1 and CDR2 are KGHDR and SFDVKD. The CDR3: CATSDGGLAGVKETQYF. The CDR3 nucleotides are TGTGCCACCAGTGATGGAGGACTAGCGGGAGTGAAAGAGACCCAGTACTTC.

V usage is TRBV7-8 and J usage is TRBJ1-6, with D unclear. The germline V gene encodes CDR1 SGHVS and CDR2 FQNEAQ. The CDR3 covers 15 residues. V shed 0 bases and J shed 8 bases, with 11 bases lying between them. The CDR3 sequence is CASSLAEVPYSPLHF. CDR3 bases: TGTGCCAGCAGCTTAGCGGAGGTTCCTTATTCACCCCTCCACTTT.

This chain connects TRBV5-1 to TRBJ2-1, with TRBD2 matching over 12 bases. Germline V gives CDR1 SGHRS, CDR2 YFSETQ. The CDR3 contains 17 residues. Losses at the gene ends were 0 bases for V and 4 bases for J; bases not matched to a gene: 5. The CDR3 DNA follows: TGCGCCAGCAGCTTGGTTCCCGGACTAGCGGGATACAATGAGCAGTTCTTC. Encoded protein: CASSLVPGLAGYNEQFF.

This rearrangement joins TRBV30 to TRBJ1-1; a possible D gene is TRBD1 (6 bases). CDR3 length: 16 residues. The V gene lost 1 base and the J gene lost 3 bases, with 18 bases spanning the gap. Germline V gene data show CDR1 as GTSNPN and CDR2 as SVGIG (reference sequence). The CDR3 sequence: CAWSGGLRGWDTEAFF. CDR3 DNA sequence: TGTGCCTGGAGTGGGGGGCTAAGGGGTTGGGACACTGAAGCTTTCTTT.

The chain recombines TRBV5-5 with TRBJ2-7; D possibly corresponds to TRBD2 (6 bases). Trimming left V 0 bases short and J 4 bases short, with 14 bases between. This CDR3 comprises 15 residues. In germline, CDR1 is SGHKS, CDR2 YYEKEE (reference sequence). CDR3 protein: CASSLDETSPYEQYF. As DNA, the CDR3 is TGTGCCAGCAGCTTGGATGAGACTAGTCCTTACGAGCAGTACTTC. The whole variable domain, remainder taken from reference TRBV5-5 and TRBJ2-7, is DAGVTQSPTHLIKTRGQQVTLRCSPISGHKSVSWYQQVLGQGPQFIFQYYEKEERGRGNFPDRFSARQFPNYSSELNVNALLLGDSALYLCASSLDETSPYEQYFGPGTRLTVT.

CDR3 nucleotide sequence: TGTGCCAGTAGCCTCAACTCCGGGACACTAAGCAATCAGCCCCAGCATTTT. This sequence encodes CASSLNSGTLSNQPQHF. This sequence joins TRBV19 and TRBJ1-5; D perhaps matches TRBD1 (6 bases). Trimming took off 6 bases at V and 1 base at J, with 19 bases between the two ends. The CDR3 totals 17 residues. In germline, CDR1 is LNHDA, CDR2 SQIVND (reference sequence).

This clone was seen only once. The CDR3 loop reads CASSQGQGRAEAFF. The CDR3 DNA reads TGTGCCAGCAGCCAAGGACAGGGGCGGGCTGAAGCTTTCTTT. The chain uses TRBV3-1 (or the pseudogene TRBV3-2) and TRBJ1-1; 8 nucleotides agree with TRBD1. Germline CDR1 LGHDT, CDR2 YNNKEL (reference sequence). The trim removed 1 base at V and 6 bases at J, leaving 4 bases unmatched. The CDR3 consists of 14 residues.

The J gene is TRBJ2-5, the V gene TRBV5-1, with D possibly being TRBD2 (6 bases). Per germline, CDR1 SGHRS and CDR2 YFSETQ. V was pared by 0 bases and J by 2 bases, with 11 bases between. CDR3 size: 15 residues. The CDR3 DNA reads as TGCGCCAGCAGCTTGGTTGGGGGAGGACAAGAGACCCAGTACTTC. Its protein is CASSLVGGGQETQYF.

In the case of this clone: This specimen includes other DNA sequences encoding the same CDR3. This chain uses TRBV7-3 with TRBJ2-1, with TRBD1 matching 9 bases. Germline CDR1 and CDR2: SGHTA and FQGTGA. V was pared by 1 base and J by 13 bases, with 14 bases of the junction left unmatched. This CDR3 has 16 amino acids. CDR3 bases: TGTGCCAGCAGCTTAATGGGTGGGGGAACAGGGGGCGATCAGTTCTTC. Its protein is CASSLMGGGTGGDQFF.

The chain links TRBV5-4 to TRBJ2-7; 12 bases map to TRBD1. The CDR3 is 15 amino acids. The V gene end was trimmed by 4 bases and the J gene end by 4 bases; junction bases not matched to a gene: 6. Germline CDR1 SGHNT, CDR2 YYREEE (reference sequence). The CDR3 is CASSPGTGGLYEQYF. The CDR3 coding sequence is TGTGCCAGCAGCCCGGGGACAGGGGGCTTATACGAGCAGTACTTC.

This chain uses TRBV6-6 with TRBJ1-3; D ambiguous. Trimming took off 8 bases at V and 0 bases at J, with 8 bases between the two ends. The CDR3 has 13 residues. Germline V gene data show CDR1 as MNHNY and CDR2 as SVGAGI (reference sequence). The CDR3 loop is CASSRSSGNTIYF. The DNA for the CDR3 is TGTGCCAGCTCACGGAGCTCTGGAAACACCATATATTTT.

The genes are TRBV25-1 and TRBJ2-3; D is unclear. The CDR3 totals 14 residues. V was clipped by 0 bases and J by 1 base, with 5 bases between them. CDR1 is MGHDK, CDR2 SYGVNS, per germline. CDR3 sequence: CASSEYGGTDTQYF. CDR3 nucleotide sequence: TGTGCCAGCAGTGAATACGGTGGCACAGATACGCAGTATTTT.

V and J are TRBV7-9 and TRBJ2-5; maybe TRBD1 (6 bases). In germline, CDR1 is SEHNR, CDR2 FQNEAQ (reference sequence). This CDR3 has 15 residues. Trimming cost V 3 bases and J 3 bases, with 14 bases left between them. In nucleotides, the CDR3 is TGTGCCAGCAGCTTGTTACAGGGTAGAGAAGAGACCCAGTACTTC. Its protein product is CASSLLQGREETQYF.